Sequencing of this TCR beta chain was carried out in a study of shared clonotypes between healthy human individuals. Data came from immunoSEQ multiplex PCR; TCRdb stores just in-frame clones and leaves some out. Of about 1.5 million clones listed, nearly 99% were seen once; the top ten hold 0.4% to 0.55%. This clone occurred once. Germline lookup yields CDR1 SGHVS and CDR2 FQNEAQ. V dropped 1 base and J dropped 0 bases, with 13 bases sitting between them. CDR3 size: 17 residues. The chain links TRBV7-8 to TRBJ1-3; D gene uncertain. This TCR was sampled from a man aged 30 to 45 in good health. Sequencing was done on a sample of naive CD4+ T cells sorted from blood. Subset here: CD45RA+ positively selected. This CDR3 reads CASSLGKRTYSGNTIYF. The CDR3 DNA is TGTGCCAGCAGCTTAGGGAAACGGACCTACTCTGGAAACACCATATATTTT.